This T cell receptor (beta chain) originates from a study of post-analysis software for immune sequencing data. Study in general: The patients showed relapsing-remitting, secondary progressive and progressive-relapsing multiple sclerosis courses. General study points: Samples made in the same batch grouped tightly together by F measure. Relative to controls, patients with multiple sclerosis showed significantly lower normalized Chao1 diversity.

This clonotype appeared a few times. The antigen is unknown. Unique molecular identifiers had been added to the TCR beta cDNA libraries. Researchers reported approximately 480,000 cDNA molecules coming from roughly 1 to 10 million T cells. TCRdb reprocessed the PCR reads via MiXCR and lists one record per CDR3 protein. The sample lists hundreds of thousands of distinct CDR3 sequences, 25% to 30% occurring once. This receptor was taken from a girl aged 5 to 17 with multiple sclerosis. Sequencing used blood.

The chain's CDR3 is CASSLFGSASYNEQFF. The CDR3 DNA sequence: TGTGCCAGCAGTCTTTTCGGGTCAGCTTCCTACAATGAGCAGTTCTTC. The rearrangement uses TRBV2 and TRBJ2-1; the D is unclear. Between the trimmed V and J ends, which lost 5 bases and 1 base, there was a span of 15 bases. Germline V CDR1 and CDR2: SNHLY, FYNNEI. The CDR3 has 16 amino acids.